The clone carrying this T cell receptor (beta chain) was recorded at least ten times. The sample is drawn from a study of human T cells and chemical hapten exposure. Overall study context: DPC at 2% was the sensitizing agent, placed on approximately 2 cm by approximately 2 cm of upper inner arm skin. Throughout the approximately 25-week study, diphenylcyclopropenone was applied weekly to the patients' scalps. Upper-back patches of 0.01% DPC were read at 6 days. Alopecia universalis, totalis or areata was present in patients who were mostly female.

Time point specified: patch test 3, about 24 weeks after DPC sensitization. As for treatment: therapeutic diphenylcyclopropenone sensitization with weekly scalp DPC. Between the trimmed V and J ends, which lost 5 bases and 6 bases, there was a span of 19 bases. CDR3 length: 15 residues. A single record per CDR3 protein comes from TCRdb applying MiXCR to the RACE reads. The sample lists over 80,000 distinct CDR3 sequences, about a tenth occurring once. The V and J genes are TRBV12-3 or TRBV12-4 and TRBJ1-2; D may be TRBD1 (5 bases). Sequenced here: whole blood, sampled in connection with sensitization to the hapten diphenylcyclopropenone (DPC). This receptor was obtained from a woman aged 25 to 39 with alopecia areata. Some clones in this sample may be carry-over from other donors' samples. This CDR3 reads CASSAMGPLEDGYTF. The CDR3 DNA sequence: TGTGCCAGCAGTGCGATGGGACCTCTTGAGGATGGCTACACCTTC.